The 15 T cell receptor beta chains given below trace back to one sample, sequenced in a study of CD8+ T cells in alopecia areata. Extracted from the samples, RNA was reverse transcribed into cDNA to serve as the sequencing template. The repertoire was sequenced with immunoSEQ multiplex PCR; TCRdb's copy has only in-frame clones and lacks some. The sample lists 120,000 or so clones; approximately 57% were seen once. The treatment here: oral pan-JAK inhibitor, 5-10 mg twice daily. The material was CD4+ T cells sorted from blood, obtained at week 4, from a patient treated with tofacitinib. Receptors originate from a human donor with alopecia areata.

Ten or more counts support this clone. In the same sample, other DNA sequences code for this CDR3. This rearrangement joins TRBV19 to TRBJ2-3; D gene unclear. Trimming removed 5 bases from V and 1 base from J, with 4 bases in between. This CDR3 has 12 amino acids. Germline CDR1 reads LNHDA; CDR2 reads SQIVND (reference sequence). The CDR3 bases are TGTGCCAGTAGTCCCGGCACAGATACGCAGTATTTT. Translation: CASSPGTDTQYF.

J is TRBJ1-2 and V is TRBV25-1, with D uncertain. Trimming cost V 3 bases and J 5 bases, with 7 bases left between them. The CDR3 has 12 amino acids. Germline V lookup: CDR1 MGHDK, CDR2 SYGVNS. The CDR3 nucleotides read TGTGCCAGCAGTGATGGTCATTATGGCTACACCTTC. Protein sequence: CASSDGHYGYTF.

This clone was counted once. The same CDR3 also results from other DNA sequences found in this sample. V is TRBV7-9 and J is TRBJ1-1; D not certain. This CDR3 contains 14 residues. Deletions cut 1 base from V and 1 base from J, with 7 bases between. The germline V gene has CDR1 SEHNR and CDR2 FQNEAQ (reference sequence). The CDR3 bases are TGTGCCAGCAGCTTAGGACAAGCGAACACTGAAGCTTTCTTT. Translation: CASSLGQANTEAFF.

The V gene is TRBV29-1, the J gene TRBJ2-5, with a tentative D call TRBD1 (5 bases). This CDR3 spans 12 amino acids. CDR1 SQVTM and CDR2 ANQGSEA come from the germline V gene. V gave up 3 bases and J gave up 7 bases, with 12 bases separating them. Written as DNA, the CDR3 is TGCAGCGTTGAGCAGGGTCATGGGACCCAGTACTTC. Translating gives CSVEQGHGTQYF.

The V call is TRBV25-1, the J call TRBJ1-1; D might be TRBD1 (6 bases). The germline V and J ends were trimmed by 3 bases and 4 bases, with 18 bases remaining between them. This CDR3 is built from 16 residues. The germline gives CDR1 MGHDK, CDR2 SYGVNS. Here the CDR3 DNA reads TGTGCCAGCAGTGATGGGGGGGCTCGAGGTAGCACTGAAGCTTTCTTT. It specifies CASSDGGARGSTEAFF. Drawing the rest from reference TRBV25-1 and TRBJ1-1, the complete variable domain is EADIYQTPRYLVIGTGKKITLECSQTMGHDKMYWYQQDPGMELHLIHYSYGVNSTEKGDLSSESTVSRIRTEHFPLTLESARPSHTSQYLCASSDGGARGSTEAFFGQGTRLTVV.

V gene TRBV6-5 combines with J gene TRBJ1-6; D might be TRBD1 (5 bases). Trimming left V 5 bases short and J 6 bases short, with 14 bases between. The CDR3 is 15 amino acids. CDR1 is MNHEY and CDR2 is SVGAGI in the germline V gene. CDR3 DNA: TGTGCCAGCAGTAGGCTCCGGGACGGTAATTCACCCCTCCACTTT. Translating gives CASSRLRDGNSPLHF.

The genes are TRBV25-1 and TRBJ1-6; weak D call: TRBD1 (6 bases). The V end was cut by 0 bases, the J end by 9 bases, with 12 bases between. The CDR3 length is 15 residues. Germline V gene sequence: CDR1 MGHDK, CDR2 SYGVNS. CDR3 in amino acids: CASSEYRGIGSPLHF. DNA for the CDR3: TGTGCCAGCAGTGAATACAGGGGCATCGGTTCACCCCTCCACTTT.

The chain has TRBV29-1 and TRBJ2-5; D gene unclear. CDR3 size: 12 residues. The V gene's germline CDR1 is SQVTM and CDR2 ANQGSEA. V was clipped by 5 bases and J by 4 bases, with 11 bases between them. The DNA of the CDR3 is TGCAGCGTTCGACCGGGTGCAGAGACCCAGTACTTC. Its translation: CSVRPGAETQYF.

The chain joins TRBV7-9 to TRBJ2-3; no definite D call. The ends were cut back, 5 bases at V and 5 bases at J, with 17 bases in the middle. The germline V gene has CDR1 SEHNR and CDR2 FQNEAQ (reference sequence). The CDR3 is made up of 15 amino acids. The CDR3 sequence is CASSADPTMGDTQYF. DNA for the CDR3: TGTGCCAGCAGCGCGGACCCAACCATGGGAGATACGCAGTATTTT.

The chain is built from TRBV23-1 and TRBJ2-1, with TRBD2 matching 12 bases. TRBV23-1 has ORF status, its function being uncertain. The CDR3 runs to 16 residues. Trimming removed 4 bases from V and 8 bases from J; junction bases left unmatched: 9. The CDR3 region has the DNA TGCGCCAGCAGTCCCCCCCTAGCGGGGGGGTTCGATGAGCAGTTCTTC. Its protein product is CASSPPLAGGFDEQFF.

CDR3 residues: CASSVDYRNTGELFF. Written as DNA, the CDR3 is TGTGCCAGCAGCGTAGACTACCGCAACACCGGGGAGCTGTTTTTT. The chain combines TRBV9 with TRBJ2-2; D not resolved. Per germline, CDR1 SGDLS and CDR2 YYNGEE. Trimming took 0 bases from V and 2 from J, leaving 8 bases between them. CDR3 length: 15 residues.

V is TRBV7-9 and J is TRBJ2-1; no reliable D call. Trimming removed 4 bases at V and 8 bases at J, with 9 bases between. The CDR3 runs to 12 residues. Germline CDR1 reads SEHNR; CDR2 reads FQNEAQ (reference sequence). Here the CDR3 reads CASSSVADEQFF. The CDR3 DNA reads as TGTGCCAGCAGCTCCGTTGCCGATGAGCAGTTCTTC.

The V call is TRBV19, the J call TRBJ2-1; 8 nucleotides match TRBD2. The CDR3 is 15 amino acids. Germline values: CDR1 LNHDA, CDR2 SQIVND (reference sequence). The V segment lost 5 bases and the J segment 6 bases; nucleotides outside the gene matches: 9. CDR3 sequence reads: CASSPGLGFGNEQFF. The CDR3 DNA reads TGTGCCAGTAGTCCGGGACTAGGCTTTGGCAATGAGCAGTTCTTC.

V and J are TRBV25-1 and TRBJ2-7; D is undetermined. CDR3 length: 18 amino acids. Germline lookup yields CDR1 MGHDK and CDR2 SYGVNS. V lost 1 base to trimming and J lost 0 bases, with 19 bases between them. DNA for the CDR3: TGTGCCAGCAGTGAATCGACCGGACCATTATCAAGCTCCTACGAGCAGTACTTC. Encoded protein: CASSESTGPLSSSYEQYF.

V gene TRBV6-5 combines with J gene TRBJ2-1; 8 positions match TRBD2. From germline, CDR1 is MNHEY and CDR2 SVGAGI. The V gene end was trimmed by 7 bases and the J gene end by 6 bases; junction bases not matched to a gene: 8. The CDR3 runs 14 residues. CDR3 loop: CASKRAGVLNEQFF. For the CDR3, the DNA is TGTGCCAGCAAAAGAGCGGGAGTTCTCAATGAGCAGTTCTTC.